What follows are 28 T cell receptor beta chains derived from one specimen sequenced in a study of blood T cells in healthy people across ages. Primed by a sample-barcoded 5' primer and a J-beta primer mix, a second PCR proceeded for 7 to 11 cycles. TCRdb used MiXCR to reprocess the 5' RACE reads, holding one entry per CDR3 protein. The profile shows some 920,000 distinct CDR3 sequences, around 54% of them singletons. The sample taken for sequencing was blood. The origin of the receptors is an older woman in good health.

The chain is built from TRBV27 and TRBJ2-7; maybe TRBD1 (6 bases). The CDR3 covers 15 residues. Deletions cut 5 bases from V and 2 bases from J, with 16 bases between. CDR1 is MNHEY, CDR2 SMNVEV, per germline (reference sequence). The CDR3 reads CASSTAGDHAYEQYF. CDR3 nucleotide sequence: TGTGCCAGCAGTACCGCAGGGGATCACGCCTACGAGCAGTACTTC.

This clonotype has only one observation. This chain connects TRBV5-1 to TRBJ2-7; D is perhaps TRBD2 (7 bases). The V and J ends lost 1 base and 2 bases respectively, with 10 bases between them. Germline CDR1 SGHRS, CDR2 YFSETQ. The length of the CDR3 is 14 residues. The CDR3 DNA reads TGCGCCAGCAGCTTGTGGGGGGGCGCCTACGAGCAGTACTTC. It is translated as CASSLWGGAYEQYF.

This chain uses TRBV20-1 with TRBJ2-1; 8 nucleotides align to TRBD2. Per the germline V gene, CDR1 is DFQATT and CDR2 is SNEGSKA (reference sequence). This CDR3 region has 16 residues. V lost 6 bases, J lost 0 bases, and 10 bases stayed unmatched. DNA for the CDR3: TGCAGTGCCGCCCCCCCCCTAGCGGGCTCCTACAATGAGCAGTTCTTC. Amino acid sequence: CSAAPPLAGSYNEQFF.

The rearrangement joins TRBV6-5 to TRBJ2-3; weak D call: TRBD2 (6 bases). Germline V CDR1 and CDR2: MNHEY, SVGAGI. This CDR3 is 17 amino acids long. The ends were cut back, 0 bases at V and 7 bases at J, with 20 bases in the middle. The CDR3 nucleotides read TGTGCCAGCAGTTACTCCGCTAGCGAGAGGGCCACGAATACGCAGTATTTT. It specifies CASSYSASERATNTQYF.

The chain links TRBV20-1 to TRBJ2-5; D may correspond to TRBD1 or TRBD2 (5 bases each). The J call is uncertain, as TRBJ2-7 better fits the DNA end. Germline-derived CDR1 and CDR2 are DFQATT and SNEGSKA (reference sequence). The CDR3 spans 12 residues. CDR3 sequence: CSTPGRRYEQYF. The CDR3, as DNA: TGCAGTACACCGGGACGAAGATACGAGCAGTACTTC.

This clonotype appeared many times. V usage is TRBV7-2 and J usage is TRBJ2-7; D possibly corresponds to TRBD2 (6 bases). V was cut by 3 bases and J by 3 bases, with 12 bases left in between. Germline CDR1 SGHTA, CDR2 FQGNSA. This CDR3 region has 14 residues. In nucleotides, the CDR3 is TGTGCCAGCAGCTTTGGAGGGAAGGACTACGAGCAGTACTTC. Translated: CASSFGGKDYEQYF. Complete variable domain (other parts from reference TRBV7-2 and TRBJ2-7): GAGVSQSPSNKVTEKGKDVELRCDPISGHTALYWYRQSLGQGLEFLIYFQGNSAPDKSGLPSDRFSAERTGGSVSTLTIQRTQQEDSAVYLCASSFGGKDYEQYFGPGTRLTVT.

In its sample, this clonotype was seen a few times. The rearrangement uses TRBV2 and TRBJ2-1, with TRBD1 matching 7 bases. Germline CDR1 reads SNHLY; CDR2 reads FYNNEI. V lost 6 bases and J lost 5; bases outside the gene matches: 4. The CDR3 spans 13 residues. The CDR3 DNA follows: TGTGCCAGCAGCGTGGACAGGAACAATGAGCAGTTCTTC. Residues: CASSVDRNNEQFF.

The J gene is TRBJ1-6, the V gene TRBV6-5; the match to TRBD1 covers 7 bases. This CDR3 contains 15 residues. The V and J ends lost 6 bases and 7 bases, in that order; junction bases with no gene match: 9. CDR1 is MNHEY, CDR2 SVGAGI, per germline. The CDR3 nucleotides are TGTGCCAGCAGCCACCAGACAGGGACGAATTCACCCCTCCACTTT. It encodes CASSHQTGTNSPLHF.

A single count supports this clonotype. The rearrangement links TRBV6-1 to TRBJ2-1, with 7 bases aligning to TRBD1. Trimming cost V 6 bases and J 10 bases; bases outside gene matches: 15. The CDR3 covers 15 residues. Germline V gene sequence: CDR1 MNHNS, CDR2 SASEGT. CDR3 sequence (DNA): TGTGCCAGCAGAAGTGTGAGACAGGGATCTACCGAGCAGTTCTTC. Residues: CASRSVRQGSTEQFF.

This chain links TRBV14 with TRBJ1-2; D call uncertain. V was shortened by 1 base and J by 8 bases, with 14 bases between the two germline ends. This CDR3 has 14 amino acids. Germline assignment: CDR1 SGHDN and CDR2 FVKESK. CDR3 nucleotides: TGTGCCAGCAGCCAAGTTGCGGGGATTGGCGGCTACACCTTC. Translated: CASSQVAGIGGYTF.

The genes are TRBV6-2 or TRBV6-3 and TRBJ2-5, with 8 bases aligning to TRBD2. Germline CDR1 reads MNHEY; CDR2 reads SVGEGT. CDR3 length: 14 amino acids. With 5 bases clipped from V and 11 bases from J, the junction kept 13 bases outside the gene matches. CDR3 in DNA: TGTGCCAGCAGTAATCTAGCGGGCCTGAGGGAGCAGTACTTC. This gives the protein CASSNLAGLREQYF.

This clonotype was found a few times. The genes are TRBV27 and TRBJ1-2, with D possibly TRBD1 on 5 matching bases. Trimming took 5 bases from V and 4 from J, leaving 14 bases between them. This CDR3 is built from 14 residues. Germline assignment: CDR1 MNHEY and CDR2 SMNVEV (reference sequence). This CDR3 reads CASSPLTGPYGYTF. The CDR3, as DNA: TGTGCCAGCAGTCCCCTAACAGGACCCTATGGCTACACCTTC.

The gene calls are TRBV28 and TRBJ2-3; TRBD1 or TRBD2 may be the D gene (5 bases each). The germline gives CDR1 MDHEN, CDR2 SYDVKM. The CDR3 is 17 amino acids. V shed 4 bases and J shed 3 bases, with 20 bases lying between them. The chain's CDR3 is CASSSSRERSWTDTQYF. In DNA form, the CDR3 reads TGTGCCAGCAGTTCCTCCAGGGAGCGGAGCTGGACAGATACGCAGTATTTT.

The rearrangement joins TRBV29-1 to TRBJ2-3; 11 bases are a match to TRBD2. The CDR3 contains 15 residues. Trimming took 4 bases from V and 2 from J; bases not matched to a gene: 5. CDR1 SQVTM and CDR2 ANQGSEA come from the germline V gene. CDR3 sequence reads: CSVGASGGNTDTQYF. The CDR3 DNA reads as TGCAGCGTTGGGGCTAGCGGGGGGAACACAGATACGCAGTATTTT.

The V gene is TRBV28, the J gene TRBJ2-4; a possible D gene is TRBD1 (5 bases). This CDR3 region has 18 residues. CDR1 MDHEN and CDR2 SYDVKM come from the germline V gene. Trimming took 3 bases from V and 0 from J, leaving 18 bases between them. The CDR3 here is CASSFPPRQFLAKNIQYF. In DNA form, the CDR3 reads TGTGCCAGCAGTTTTCCCCCCCGACAGTTTCTAGCCAAAAACATTCAGTACTTC.

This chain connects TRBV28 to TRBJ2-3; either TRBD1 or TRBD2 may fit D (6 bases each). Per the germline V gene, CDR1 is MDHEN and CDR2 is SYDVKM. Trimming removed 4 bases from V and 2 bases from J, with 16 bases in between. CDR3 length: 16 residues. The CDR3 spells CASSSTLGGLTDTQYF. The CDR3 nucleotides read TGTGCCAGCAGTTCCACGCTCGGGGGCCTCACAGATACGCAGTATTTT.

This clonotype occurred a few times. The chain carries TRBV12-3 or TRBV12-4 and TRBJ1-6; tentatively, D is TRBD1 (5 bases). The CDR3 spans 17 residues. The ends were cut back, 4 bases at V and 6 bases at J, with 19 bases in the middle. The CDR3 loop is CASSSRGAAQINSPLHF. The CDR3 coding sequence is TGTGCCAGCAGTTCTCGAGGGGCAGCTCAAATTAATTCACCCCTCCACTTT.

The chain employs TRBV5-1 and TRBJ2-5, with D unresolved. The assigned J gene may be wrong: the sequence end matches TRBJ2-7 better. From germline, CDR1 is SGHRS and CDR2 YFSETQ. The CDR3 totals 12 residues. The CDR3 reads CASSDQRYEQYF. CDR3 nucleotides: TGCGCCAGCAGCGATCAGCGTTACGAGCAGTACTTC.

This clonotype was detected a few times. The CDR3 loop reads CASSLPFFEQYF. The CDR3 bases are TGTGCCAGCAGTCTACCTTTCTTTGAGCAGTACTTC. The J gene is TRBJ2-7, the V gene TRBV28; D gene uncertain. This CDR3 is built from 12 residues. In germline, CDR1 is MDHEN, CDR2 SYDVKM. The V end lost 5 bases, the J end lost 7 bases, and 12 bases lay between the germline ends.

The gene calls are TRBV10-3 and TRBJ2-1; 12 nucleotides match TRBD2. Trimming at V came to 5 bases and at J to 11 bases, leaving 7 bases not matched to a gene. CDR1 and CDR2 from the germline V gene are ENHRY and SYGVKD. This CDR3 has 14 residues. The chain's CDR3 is CAISLAGGDRKQFF. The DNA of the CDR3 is TGTGCCATCAGTCTAGCGGGAGGGGATAGAAAGCAGTTCTTC.

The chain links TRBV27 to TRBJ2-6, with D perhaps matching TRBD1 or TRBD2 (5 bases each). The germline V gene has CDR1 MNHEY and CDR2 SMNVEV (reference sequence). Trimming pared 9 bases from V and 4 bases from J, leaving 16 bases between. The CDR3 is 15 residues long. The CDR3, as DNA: TGTGCCAGTTCAAGAGGGGTTGCAGGGGCCAACGTCCTGACTTTC. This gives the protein CASSRGVAGANVLTF.

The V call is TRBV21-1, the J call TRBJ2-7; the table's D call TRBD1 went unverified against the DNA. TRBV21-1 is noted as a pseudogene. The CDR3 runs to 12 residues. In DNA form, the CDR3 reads TGTGCCAGCAGCGACAGGGGTATGGAGCAGTACTTC. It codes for CASSDRGMEQYF.

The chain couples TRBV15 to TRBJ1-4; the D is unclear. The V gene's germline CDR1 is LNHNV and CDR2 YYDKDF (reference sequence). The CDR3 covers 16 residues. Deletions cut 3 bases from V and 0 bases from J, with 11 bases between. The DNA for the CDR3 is TGTGCCACCAGCAGCGCAGAGGTGCCAACTAATGAAAAACTGTTTTTT. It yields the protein CATSSAEVPTNEKLFF.

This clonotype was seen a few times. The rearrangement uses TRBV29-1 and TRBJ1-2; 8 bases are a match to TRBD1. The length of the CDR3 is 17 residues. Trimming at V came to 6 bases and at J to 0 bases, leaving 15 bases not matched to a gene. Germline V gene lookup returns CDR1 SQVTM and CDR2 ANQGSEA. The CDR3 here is CSVPGTGARYTNYGYTF. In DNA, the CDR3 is TGCAGCGTCCCAGGGACAGGCGCCCGCTACACTAACTATGGCTACACCTTC.

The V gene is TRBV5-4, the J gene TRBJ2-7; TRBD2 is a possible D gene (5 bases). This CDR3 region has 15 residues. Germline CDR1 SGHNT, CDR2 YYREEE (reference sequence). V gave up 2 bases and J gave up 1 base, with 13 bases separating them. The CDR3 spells CASSLGRGQSYEQYF. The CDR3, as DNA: TGTGCCAGCAGCTTAGGACGCGGGCAGTCCTACGAGCAGTACTTC.

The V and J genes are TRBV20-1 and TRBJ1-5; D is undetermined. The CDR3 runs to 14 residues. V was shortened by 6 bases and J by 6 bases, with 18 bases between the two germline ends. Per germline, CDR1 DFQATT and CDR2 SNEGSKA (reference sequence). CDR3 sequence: CSAQNGAGSQPQHF. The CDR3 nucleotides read TGCAGTGCCCAGAACGGCGCAGGATCTCAGCCCCAGCATTTT.

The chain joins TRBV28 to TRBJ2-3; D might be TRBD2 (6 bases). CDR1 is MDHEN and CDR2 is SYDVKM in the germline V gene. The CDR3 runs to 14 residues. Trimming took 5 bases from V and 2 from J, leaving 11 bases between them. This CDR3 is CASSTGLYTDTQYF. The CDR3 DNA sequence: TGTGCCAGCAGTACGGGACTTTACACAGATACGCAGTATTTT.

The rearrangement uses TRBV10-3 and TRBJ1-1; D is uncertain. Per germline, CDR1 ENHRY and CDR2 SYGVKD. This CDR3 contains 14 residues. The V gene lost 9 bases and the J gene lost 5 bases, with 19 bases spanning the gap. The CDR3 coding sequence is TGTGCCATAACGATGACCTCCTTGGGGACTGAAGCTTTCTTT. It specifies CAITMTSLGTEAFF.